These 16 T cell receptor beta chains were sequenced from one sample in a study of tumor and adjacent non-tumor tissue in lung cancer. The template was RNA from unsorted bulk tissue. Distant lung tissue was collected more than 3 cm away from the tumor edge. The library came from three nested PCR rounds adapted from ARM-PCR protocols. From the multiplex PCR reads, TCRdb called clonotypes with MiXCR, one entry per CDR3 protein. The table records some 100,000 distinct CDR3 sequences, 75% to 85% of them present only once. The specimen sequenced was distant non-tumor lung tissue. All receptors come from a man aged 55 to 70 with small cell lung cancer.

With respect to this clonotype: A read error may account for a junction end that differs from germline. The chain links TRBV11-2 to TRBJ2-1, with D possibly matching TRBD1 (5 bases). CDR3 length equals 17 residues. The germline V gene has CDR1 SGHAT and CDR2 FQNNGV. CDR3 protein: CVSSLVTAQSSYNKEFF. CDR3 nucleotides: TGTGTCAGCAGCTTAGTGACAGCCCAGAGCTCCTACAATAAAGAGTTCTTC.

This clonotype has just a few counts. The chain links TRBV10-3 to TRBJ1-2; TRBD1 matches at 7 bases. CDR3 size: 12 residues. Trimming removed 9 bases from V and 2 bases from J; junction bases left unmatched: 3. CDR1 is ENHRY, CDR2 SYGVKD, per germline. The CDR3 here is CAISGQNYGYTF. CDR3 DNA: TGTGCCATTTCGGGACAGAACTATGGCTACACCTTC.

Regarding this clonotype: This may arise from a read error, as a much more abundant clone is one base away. CDR3 DNA: TGTGCCAGCAGCTTAGTGGCTCCATCGAAAACTTTCTTT. Translation: CASSLVAPSKTFF. The chain uses TRBV7-9 and TRBJ1-1; D gene unclear. V was trimmed by 1 base and J by 12 bases, leaving 15 bases between them. From germline, CDR1 is SEHNR and CDR2 FQNEAQ (reference sequence). The CDR3 is 13 amino acids. Combining the CDR3 with reference TRBV7-9 and TRBJ1-1 gives the whole variable domain DTGVSQNPRHKITKRGQNVTFRCDPISEHNRLYWYRQTLGQGPEFLTYFQNEAQLEKSRLLSDRFSAERPKGSFSTLEIQRTEQGDSAMYLCASSLVAPSKTFFGQGTRLTVV.

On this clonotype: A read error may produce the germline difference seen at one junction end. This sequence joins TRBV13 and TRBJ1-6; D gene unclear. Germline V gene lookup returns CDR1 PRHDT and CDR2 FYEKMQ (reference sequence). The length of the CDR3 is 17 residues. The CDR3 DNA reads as TGTGCCAGCAGCCAAAACGGCGGAAGCCCCTATAATTCACCCATCCACTTT. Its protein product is CASSQNGGSPYNSPIHF.

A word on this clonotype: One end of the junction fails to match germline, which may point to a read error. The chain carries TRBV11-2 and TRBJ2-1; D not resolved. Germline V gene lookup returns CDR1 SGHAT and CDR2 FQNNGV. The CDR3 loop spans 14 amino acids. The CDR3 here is CASSLIPSYNEHFF. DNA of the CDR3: TGTGCAAGCAGCTTAATACCCTCCTACAATGAGCATTTCTTC.

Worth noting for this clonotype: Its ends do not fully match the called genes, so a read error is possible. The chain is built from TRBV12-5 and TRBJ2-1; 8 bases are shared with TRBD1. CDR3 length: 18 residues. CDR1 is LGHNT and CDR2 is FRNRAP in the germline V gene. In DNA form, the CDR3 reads TGTGCTAGTGGTCCCTGGACAGGGAGCTTCGGCTCCTACAATGAACAGTTCTTC. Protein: CASGPWTGSFGSYNEQFF.

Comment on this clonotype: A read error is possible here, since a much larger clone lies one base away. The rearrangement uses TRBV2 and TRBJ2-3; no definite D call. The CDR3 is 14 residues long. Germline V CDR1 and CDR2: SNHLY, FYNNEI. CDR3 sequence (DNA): TGTGACAGCAGTGGCCCAATCGGCACAGATACGCAGTATTTT. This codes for CDSSGPIGTDTQYF.

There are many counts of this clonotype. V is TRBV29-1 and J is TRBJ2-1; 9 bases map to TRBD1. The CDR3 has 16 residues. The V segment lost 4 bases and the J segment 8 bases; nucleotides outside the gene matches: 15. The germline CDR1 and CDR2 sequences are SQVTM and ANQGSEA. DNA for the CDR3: TGCAGCGTTGGGTTGCTAGGGGACAGGGCTTCGGATGAGCAGTTCTTC. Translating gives CSVGLLGDRASDEQFF.

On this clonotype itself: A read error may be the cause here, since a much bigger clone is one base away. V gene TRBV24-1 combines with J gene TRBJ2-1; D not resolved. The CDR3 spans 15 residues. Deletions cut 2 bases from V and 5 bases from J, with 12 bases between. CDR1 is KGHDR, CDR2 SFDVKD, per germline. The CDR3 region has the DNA TGTGCCACCAGTGATTGGGAAGGGAACCACAATGAGCAGTTCTTC. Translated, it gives CATSDWEGNHNEQFF.

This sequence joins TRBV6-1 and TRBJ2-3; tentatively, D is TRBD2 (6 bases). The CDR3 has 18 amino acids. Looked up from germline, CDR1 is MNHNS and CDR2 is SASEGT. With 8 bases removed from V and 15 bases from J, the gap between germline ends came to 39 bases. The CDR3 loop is CASGSLGAGLLGSEQQYF. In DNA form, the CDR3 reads TGTGCCAGCGGCTCCCTAGGGGCGGGACTCTTGGGTTCGGAGCAGCAATATTTT.

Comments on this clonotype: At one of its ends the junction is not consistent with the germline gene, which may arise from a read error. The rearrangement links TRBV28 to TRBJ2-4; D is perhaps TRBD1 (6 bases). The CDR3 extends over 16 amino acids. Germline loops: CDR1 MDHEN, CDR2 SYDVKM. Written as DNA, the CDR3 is TGTGCCAGCAACAGAACAGGGACGCTAGCCAAAACCATTCAGTACTTC. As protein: CASNRTGTLAKTIQYF.

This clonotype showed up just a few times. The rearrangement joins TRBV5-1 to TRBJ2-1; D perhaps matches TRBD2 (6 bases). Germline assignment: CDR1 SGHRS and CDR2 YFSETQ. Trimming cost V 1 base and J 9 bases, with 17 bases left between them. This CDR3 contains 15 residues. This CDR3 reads CASSLQDPSGGEQFF. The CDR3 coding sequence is TGCGCCAGCAGCTTGCAAGATCCCTCCGGGGGTGAGCAGTTCTTC.

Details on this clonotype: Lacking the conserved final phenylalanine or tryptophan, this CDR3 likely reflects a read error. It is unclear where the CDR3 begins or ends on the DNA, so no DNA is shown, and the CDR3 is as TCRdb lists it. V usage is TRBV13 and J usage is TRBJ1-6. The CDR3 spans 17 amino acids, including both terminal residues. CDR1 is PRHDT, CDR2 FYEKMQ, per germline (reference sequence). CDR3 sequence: CASSQNDGSSYNSPLRL.

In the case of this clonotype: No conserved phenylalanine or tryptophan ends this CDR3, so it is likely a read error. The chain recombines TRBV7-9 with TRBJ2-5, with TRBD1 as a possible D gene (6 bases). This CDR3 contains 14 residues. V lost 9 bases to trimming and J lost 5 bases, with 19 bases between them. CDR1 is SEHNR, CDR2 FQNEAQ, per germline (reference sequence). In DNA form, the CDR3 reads TGTGCCAGTAGATACTCCACAGGGTTCGAGACCCAGTACTTA. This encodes CASRYSTGFETQYL.

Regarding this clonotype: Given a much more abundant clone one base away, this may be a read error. The CDR3 protein is CATTGHLNEKMFF. As DNA, the CDR3 is TGCGCCACTACGGGACATCTCAATGAAAAAATGTTTTTT. This chain connects TRBV10-2 to TRBJ1-4, with a tentative D call TRBD1 (6 bases). The germline V gene encodes CDR1 WSHSY and CDR2 SAAADI. The CDR3 is 13 amino acids.

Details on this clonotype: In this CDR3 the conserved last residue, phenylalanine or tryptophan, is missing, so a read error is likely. The CDR3 nucleotides are TGTACCAGCAGCCCTCTTCCTGGGGAGCTGTTTTTG. Protein sequence: CTSSPLPGELFL. The J gene is TRBJ2-2, the V gene TRBV4-2, with D unclear. This CDR3 has 12 amino acids. Germline values: CDR1 LGHNA, CDR2 YNFKEQ.